The 3 T cell receptor beta chains in this list originate from one sample, sequenced in a study of tumor-infiltrating lymphocytes in primary liver carcinoma (dated by TCRdb to the late 2010s). Sequenced using an Illumina HiSeq 2500. Using a constant-region primer and ProtoScript II reverse transcriptase, TCRbeta-specific cDNA was reverse-transcribed from roughly 460 ng total RNA. TCRbeta libraries were built with three nested multiplex PCR rounds, a slightly modified ARM-PCR procedure. Each of the first two PCR rounds ran for about 10 cycles using multiplex TRBV1-TRBV30 forward primers together with a Cbeta reverse primer. The public reads were quality trimmed at Q25 with fastp and then assembled into clones with MiXCR by TCRdb, keeping productive beta chains. Each record represents a unique CDR3 protein, reported with the most common genes and DNA among its rows. The sample has 95,000 to 100,000 distinct CDR3 sequences on record, approximately 70% of them singletons. The ten largest clones represent 12% of the sample.

Total RNA and DNA were co-extracted from around 18-30 mg of bulk tissue with the AllPrep DNA/RNA mini kit, without cell sorting. What was sequenced was liver tumor tissue from sampling region 2. The cell subset or site tag for this specimen amounts to: tumor region T2, inferior pole. Receptor source: an older woman with primary liver carcinoma and hepatitis B virus infection.

Points on this clonotype: Being one base from a much bigger clone, this may be a read error. No conserved phenylalanine or tryptophan is present at the end of the CDR3, so a read error is the likely explanation. The chain uses TRBV10-3 and TRBJ1-1; D is perhaps TRBD1 (6 bases). Germline CDR1 is ENHRY and CDR2 is SYGVKD. This CDR3 is built from 14 residues. In nucleotides, the CDR3 is TGTGCCATCAGTGAGCAAAGGGGGGACACTGACGCTTTCCTT. This gives the protein CAISEQRGDTDAFL.

As concerns this clonotype: The junction departs from the called germline gene at one end, perhaps through a read error. The CDR3 sequence: CSASSTAAGTDTQYF. The CDR3, as DNA: TGTAGCGCCTCTTCGACGGCCGCCGGGACAGATACGCAGTATTTT. This chain connects TRBV29-1 to TRBJ2-3; a possible D gene is TRBD2 (5 bases). The CDR3 consists of 15 residues. Germline lookup yields CDR1 SQVTM and CDR2 ANQGSEA.

This clonotype occurred a few times. This may be a read error, as it is one base from a much larger clone. This chain's CDR3 is CVSSKGQGGGEKLFF. The CDR3 DNA reads as TGTGTCAGCAGCAAAGGACAGGGCGGGGGTGAAAAACTGTTTTTT. The V call is TRBV13, the J call TRBJ1-4; TRBD1 matches 8 bases. The CDR3 is 15 residues long. Germline CDR1 and CDR2: PRHDT and FYEKMQ (reference sequence).